Each of the 20 T cell receptor beta chains below was sequenced from the same sample in a study of radiotherapy plus CTLA-4 blockade in lung cancer. Sequencing used immunoSEQ multiplex PCR; TCRdb keeps in-frame clones, though not all of them. The profile shows some 37,000 clones, roughly 72% of them singletons. This material consisted of peripheral blood, taken from a patient treated with radiotherapy plus ipilimumab. These receptors came from a human donor with non-small cell lung cancer who had stable disease on radiotherapy plus ipilimumab.

By frequency in the sample, this clone is medium-sized. The CDR3 DNA reads TGTGCCAGCAGCGTACGGGAGGTAGGACTCTACACAGATACGCAGTATTTT. Its translation: CASSVREVGLYTDTQYF. The rearrangement uses TRBV9 and TRBJ2-3; TRBD2 matches at 7 bases. CDR3 length: 17 residues. Germline-derived CDR1 and CDR2 are SGDLS and YYNGEE. V was pared by 1 base and J by 2 bases, with 10 bases of the junction left unmatched.

This clone was observed a handful of times. V is TRBV4-1 and J is TRBJ1-2; D is uncertain. CDR3 length equals 11 residues. Germline values: CDR1 MGHRA, CDR2 YSYEKL. Trimming stripped 4 bases from V and 6 bases from J, with 6 bases between. CDR3 loop: CASSREDGYTF. In nucleotides, the CDR3 is TGCGCCAGCAGCCGGGAGGATGGCTACACCTTC.

Turning to this clone: The final CDR3 position lacks the conserved phenylalanine or tryptophan, pointing to a likely read error. The rearrangement joins TRBV25-1 to TRBJ1-1; 7 nucleotides agree with TRBD1. V was pared by 6 bases and J by 5 bases, with 15 bases of the junction left unmatched. Germline V CDR1 and CDR2: MGHDK, SYGVNS. The CDR3 runs 16 residues. The CDR3 nucleotides read TGTGCCAGCAGAACAGGGACAGAGTTAGGCACTACTGAAGCTTTCCTT. Encoded protein: CASRTGTELGTTEAFL.

The CDR3 protein is CASSASGLGYTF. In DNA, the CDR3 is TGTGCCAGCAGCGCTTCGGGTCTTGGCTACACCTTC. The rearrangement links TRBV9 to TRBJ1-2, with no clear D. V gave up 3 bases and J gave up 7 bases, with 10 bases separating them. The germline gives CDR1 SGDLS, CDR2 YYNGEE. The CDR3 runs 12 residues.

In its sample, this clone was seen once. The chain employs TRBV5-1 and TRBJ2-7; TRBD2 matches 7 bases. V shed 0 bases and J 4 bases; nucleotides not matched to a gene: 4. The CDR3 loop spans 14 amino acids. Per the germline V gene, CDR1 is SGHRS and CDR2 is YFSETQ. The DNA of the CDR3 is TGCGCCAGCAGCTTGGACCTTAGCGGGTACGAGCAGTACTTC. Amino acid sequence: CASSLDLSGYEQYF.

This chain connects TRBV7-9 to TRBJ2-7; 9 bases are a match to TRBD2. The CDR3 is made up of 15 amino acids. Germline CDR1 and CDR2: SEHNR and FQNEAQ (reference sequence). The ends lost 1 base at V and 5 bases at J; junction bases unmatched: 6. CDR3: CASSLGAGGRDEQYF. CDR3 in DNA: TGTGCCAGCAGCTTAGGTGCGGGGGGGCGCGACGAGCAGTACTTC.

The chain joins TRBV2 to TRBJ1-6, with 11 positions matching TRBD1. V lost 7 bases to trimming and J lost 3 bases; unmatched junction nucleotides: 5. Germline CDR1 reads SNHLY; CDR2 reads FYNNEI. The CDR3 contains 16 residues. CDR3 sequence reads: CASMRTGGGYNSPLHF. The CDR3 region has the DNA TGTGCCAGCATGAGGACAGGGGGCGGCTATAATTCACCCCTCCACTTT.

V usage is TRBV5-4 and J usage is TRBJ1-2; 7 bases match TRBD1. Trimming at V came to 4 bases and at J to 5 bases, leaving 5 bases not matched to a gene. Germline V gene sequence: CDR1 SGHNT, CDR2 YYREEE (reference sequence). The length of the CDR3 is 13 residues. The CDR3: CASSLQGEYGYTF. CDR3 nucleotide sequence: TGTGCCAGCAGCCTGCAGGGGGAGTATGGCTACACCTTC.

The chain carries TRBV27 and TRBJ2-7, with 9 bases matching TRBD2. The CDR3 has 15 amino acids. Germline V gene data show CDR1 as MNHEY and CDR2 as SMNVEV (reference sequence). V dropped 0 bases and J dropped 6; count of bases not matched to a gene: 6. Here the CDR3 DNA reads TGTGCCAGCAGTTTATCACGACTAGCGGAGGGCGAGCAGTACTTC. It encodes CASSLSRLAEGEQYF.

DNA for the CDR3: TGTGCCAGCCCCCCCCCATTCGGCTATGGCTACACCTTC. Translated, it gives CASPPPFGYGYTF. The chain links TRBV6-1 to TRBJ1-2; no clear D gene. CDR1 and CDR2 (germline): MNHNS, SASEGT. CDR3 length: 13 amino acids. Between the trimmed V and J ends, which lost 8 bases and 4 bases, there was a span of 14 bases.

This clone was picked up many times. V usage is TRBV11-3 and J usage is TRBJ1-3, with 7 positions matching TRBD1. After removal of 5 bases from V and 0 bases from J, the junction contained 1 base not matched to a gene. CDR3 length: 14 residues. Germline CDR1 is SGHNT and CDR2 is YENEEA. This CDR3 is CASSPGGSGNTIYF. The CDR3 coding sequence is TGTGCCAGCAGCCCAGGGGGCTCTGGAAACACCATATATTTT.

As to this clone: One junction end disagrees with the germline gene, perhaps due to a read error. The V call is TRBV14, the J call TRBJ2-7; 8 positions agree with TRBD1. Germline values: CDR1 SGHDN, CDR2 FVKESK. This CDR3 spans 15 amino acids. CDR3 amino acids: CASSKDRGFKYEQYF. CDR3 nucleotides: TGTGCCAGCAGCAAAGACAGGGGATTTAAGTACGAGCAGTACTTC.

The rearrangement links TRBV30 to TRBJ1-3, with D perhaps TRBD1 (6 bases). Trimming took 3 bases from V and 2 from J, leaving 11 bases between them. Looked up from germline, CDR1 is GTSNPN and CDR2 is SVGIG (reference sequence). The CDR3 extends over 14 amino acids. The CDR3 nucleotides are TGTGCCTGGAGCAGAACAGGGACTGGAAACACCATATATTTT. It translates to CAWSRTGTGNTIYF. Looking up the rest from reference TRBV30 and TRBJ1-3 gives the full variable domain: SQTIHQWPATLVQPVGSPLSLECTVEGTSNPNLYWYRQAAGRGLQLLFYSVGIGQISSEVPQNLSASRPQDRQFILSSKKLLLSDSGFYLCAWSRTGTGNTIYFGEGSWLTVV.

The CDR3 protein is CASSPHFRETSGNTIYF. In DNA, the CDR3 is TGTGCCAGCAGCCCCCATTTCCGGGAAACCTCTGGAAACACCATATATTTT. This chain connects TRBV11-2 to TRBJ1-3; no clear D. With 5 bases removed from V and 0 bases from J, the gap between germline ends came to 17 bases. Germline loops: CDR1 SGHAT, CDR2 FQNNGV. This CDR3 is built from 17 residues.

J is TRBJ1-1 and V is TRBV5-1, with D possibly matching TRBD1 (5 bases). V was cut by 0 bases and J by 7 bases, with 7 bases left in between. This CDR3 has 12 amino acids. The germline gives CDR1 SGHRS, CDR2 YFSETQ. The CDR3 DNA sequence: TGCGCCAGCAGCTTGGCAGGGTTTGAAGCTTTCTTT. This translates into CASSLAGFEAFF.

The genes are TRBV4-3 and TRBJ2-7, with 7 bases lining up with TRBD1. V lost 0 bases, J lost 6 bases, and 8 bases stayed unmatched. Per germline, CDR1 LGHNA and CDR2 YSLEER. The CDR3 spans 15 residues. CDR3 protein: CASSQEGNRGSEQYF. The CDR3 region has the DNA TGCGCCAGCAGCCAAGAGGGGAACAGGGGTTCCGAGCAGTACTTC.

The gene calls are TRBV9 and TRBJ1-2, with D tentatively TRBD1 (6 bases). V lost 3 bases to trimming and J lost 1 base, with 22 bases between them. Germline CDR1 SGDLS, CDR2 YYNGEE. The CDR3 sequence is 18 residues long. CDR3 sequence reads: CASSDSLYGGPINYGYTF. The CDR3 DNA reads TGTGCCAGCAGCGACAGCCTATATGGGGGCCCAATTAACTATGGCTACACCTTC.

The V gene is TRBV7-6, the J gene TRBJ2-7; TRBD1 might be the D (6 bases). Looked up from germline, CDR1 is SGHVS and CDR2 is FNYEAQ. Trimming stripped 4 bases from V and 0 bases from J, with 10 bases between. The CDR3 has 14 amino acids. Here the CDR3 DNA reads TGTGCCAGCAGCTACCGACAGGACTCCTACGAGCAGTACTTC. Translated, it gives CASSYRQDSYEQYF.

The chain links TRBV4-2 to TRBJ2-1, with a weak D call TRBD2 (5 bases). Germline-derived CDR1 and CDR2 are LGHNA and YNFKEQ. The CDR3 has 15 residues. The germline V and J ends were trimmed by 0 bases and 1 base, with 7 bases remaining between them. The CDR3 sequence is CASSQERRSYNEQFF. The CDR3 DNA reads TGTGCCAGCAGCCAAGAAAGGAGGTCCTACAATGAGCAGTTCTTC.

The chain has TRBV6-1 and TRBJ1-6; TRBD1 is a possible D gene (5 bases). V lost 6 bases and J lost 0, with 9 bases in between. The CDR3 loop spans 15 amino acids. CDR1 is MNHNS, CDR2 SASEGT, per germline. The CDR3 sequence: CASRQGFSYNSPLHF. The CDR3 DNA is TGTGCCAGCAGGCAGGGTTTCTCCTATAATTCACCCCTCCACTTT.